The 14 T cell receptor beta chains in this list originate from one sample, sequenced in a study of shared clonotypes between healthy human individuals. Data came from immunoSEQ multiplex PCR; TCRdb stores just in-frame clones and leaves some out. The sample holds about 2.4 million clones; approximately 93% are singletons and the top ten take 0.36%. The sequenced material came from naive CD4+ T cells from PBMCs. Described subset: CD45RA+ positively selected. All receptors derive from a man aged 18-30 years in good health. Some clones in this sample may be carry-over from other donors' samples.

This chain links TRBV14 with TRBJ2-7, with TRBD1 matching over 8 bases. V lost 2 bases to trimming and J lost 1 base; unmatched junction nucleotides: 7. The germline V gene has CDR1 SGHDN and CDR2 FVKESK. This CDR3 is 16 amino acids long. The CDR3 loop is CASSQRTGSGSYEQYF. The CDR3 DNA reads as TGTGCCAGCAGCCAAAGGACAGGGAGCGGGTCCTACGAGCAGTACTTC.

This clone was detected only once. V is TRBV9 and J is TRBJ2-7; 7 nucleotides align to TRBD2. Germline trimming cut 0 bases from V and 2 bases from J; bases unmatched to any gene: 5. The CDR3 is made up of 15 amino acids. Per germline, CDR1 SGDLS and CDR2 YYNGEE. The CDR3 region has the DNA TGTGCCAGCAGCGTAGGCCCAACTAGCGCCTACGAGCAGTACTTC. Translating it yields CASSVGPTSAYEQYF. The full variable domain, with the rest looked up from reference TRBV9 and TRBJ2-7, is DSGVTQTPKHLITATGQRVTLRCSPRSGDLSVYWYQQSLDQGLQFLIQYYNGEERAKGNILERFSAQQFPDLHSELNLSSLELGDSALYFCASSVGPTSAYEQYFGPGTRLTVT.

The chain is built from TRBV25-1 and TRBJ1-4; 8 positions agree with TRBD1. Germline trimming cut 7 bases from V and 8 bases from J; bases unmatched to any gene: 12. The CDR3 totals 15 residues. From germline, CDR1 is MGHDK and CDR2 SYGVNS. The CDR3 coding sequence is TGTGCCAGCACGAGTTCCCAGGGGGCTGGGGAAAAACTGTTTTTT. It specifies CASTSSQGAGEKLFF.

The chain has TRBV11-1 and TRBJ2-5; D ambiguous. The V end lost 1 base, the J end lost 3 bases, and 9 bases lay between the germline ends. From germline, CDR1 is SGHAT and CDR2 FQDESV (reference sequence). The CDR3 spans 14 residues. In DNA, the CDR3 is TGTGCCAGCAGCTTAGGTTTAGGAAAAGAGACCCAGTACTTC. Amino acid sequence: CASSLGLGKETQYF.

The rearrangement uses TRBV6-1 and TRBJ2-3; D is unresolved. Looked up from germline, CDR1 is MNHNS and CDR2 is SASEGT. CDR3 length: 16 amino acids. Deletions cut 0 bases from V and 3 bases from J, with 13 bases between. The CDR3 DNA follows: TGTGCCAGCAGTGAAGCGCAGGTCCCGGGTACAGATACGCAGTATTTT. Protein: CASSEAQVPGTDTQYF.

The V call is TRBV7-3, the J call TRBJ2-7, with TRBD1 matching 7 bases. The CDR3 length is 13 residues. The J segment lost 10 bases and the V segment lost 4 bases, leaving 10 bases of the junction unmatched. Germline lookup yields CDR1 SGHTA and CDR2 FQGTGA. CDR3 residues: CASSSTGTVVQYF. The CDR3 coding sequence is TGTGCCAGCAGCTCTACCGGGACAGTGGTACAGTACTTC. The variable domain in full, completed from reference TRBV7-3 and TRBJ2-7, reads GAGVSQTPSNKVTEKGKYVELRCDPISGHTALYWYRQSLGQGPEFLIYFQGTGAADDSGLPNDRFFAVRPEGSVSTLKIQRTERGDSAVYLCASSSTGTVVQYFGPGTRLTVT.

This clone was counted once. V is TRBV15 and J is TRBJ2-7; TRBD1 aligns across 12 bases. This CDR3 spans 15 amino acids. Germline CDR1 and CDR2: LNHNV and YYDKDF (reference sequence). V shed 2 bases, J shed 7 bases, and the junction held 6 bases outside the gene matches. The CDR3 loop is CATSRPGQGAGEQYF. CDR3 coding DNA: TGTGCCACCAGCAGACCGGGACAGGGGGCGGGAGAGCAGTACTTC.

In its sample, this clone was seen a few times. The chain uses TRBV5-6 and TRBJ2-7; 10 bases align to TRBD1. The CDR3 contains 15 residues. Germline-derived CDR1 and CDR2 are SGHDT and YYEEEE. J was trimmed by 1 base and V by 1 base; bases with no gene match: 2. The CDR3 is CASSLPGQGSYEQYF. Here the CDR3 DNA reads TGTGCCAGCAGCTTGCCGGGACAGGGGTCCTACGAGCAGTACTTC.

The gene calls are TRBV6-5 and TRBJ2-1, with D possibly TRBD2 on 5 matching bases. This CDR3 spans 13 amino acids. Trimming removed 6 bases from V and 8 bases from J, with 14 bases in between. Germline assignment: CDR1 MNHEY and CDR2 SVGAGI. In DNA, the CDR3 is TGTGCCAGCAGCCCCACCGTGAGGGATGAGCAGTTCTTC. It yields the protein CASSPTVRDEQFF.

The V gene is TRBV7-3, the J gene TRBJ1-2; 9 bases fit TRBD1. This CDR3 comprises 16 residues. Germline trimming cut 5 bases from V and 4 bases from J; bases unmatched to any gene: 11. Per the germline V gene, CDR1 is SGHTA and CDR2 is FQGTGA. The CDR3 region is CASSPMPGQGTYGYTF. The CDR3 nucleotides are TGTGCCAGCAGCCCAATGCCGGGACAGGGAACCTATGGCTACACCTTC. Full variable domain (outside the CDR3, taken from reference TRBV7-3 and TRBJ1-2): GAGVSQTPSNKVTEKGKYVELRCDPISGHTALYWYRQSLGQGPEFLIYFQGTGAADDSGLPNDRFFAVRPEGSVSTLKIQRTERGDSAVYLCASSPMPGQGTYGYTFGSGTRLTVV.

The count of this clone is one. The same CDR3 arises from other DNA sequences in this sample as well. The CDR3 bases are TGCGCCAGCAGCTTGGTGAGCCCCCAAGAGACCCAGTACTTC. Translated, it gives CASSLVSPQETQYF. The chain joins TRBV5-1 to TRBJ2-5; no reliable D call. Germline lookup yields CDR1 SGHRS and CDR2 YFSETQ. Deletions cut 0 bases from V and 1 base from J, with 7 bases between. The CDR3 consists of 14 residues. Full variable domain (rest looked up from reference TRBV5-1 and TRBJ2-5): KAGVTQTPRYLIKTRGQQVTLSCSPISGHRSVSWYQQTPGQGLQFLFEYFSETQRNKGNFPGRFSGRQFSNSRSEMNVSTLELGDSALYLCASSLVSPQETQYFGPGTRLLVL.

This clone was detected only once. This chain uses TRBV5-4 with TRBJ2-2, with D perhaps matching TRBD2 (6 bases). Trimming cost V 0 bases and J 4 bases, with 10 bases left between them. CDR1 is SGHNT and CDR2 is YYREEE in the germline V gene (reference sequence). This CDR3 has 15 amino acids. CDR3 DNA sequence: TGTGCCAGCAGCTTGGCCGACGGGAGCACCGGGGAGCTGTTTTTT. This translates into CASSLADGSTGELFF.

The CDR3 coding sequence is TGTGCCAGCAGCTCACGGAGCGGACTAGCGGCCGGGGAGCTGTTTTTT. Translated: CASSSRSGLAAGELFF. The J gene is TRBJ2-2, the V gene TRBV5-4; 10 nucleotides agree with TRBD2. V was pared by 3 bases and J by 6 bases, with 8 bases of the junction left unmatched. The CDR3 is 16 residues long. The germline gives CDR1 SGHNT, CDR2 YYREEE (reference sequence).

The rearrangement joins TRBV11-2 to TRBJ1-5, with no clear D. Per the germline V gene, CDR1 is SGHAT and CDR2 is FQNNGV. There are 15 residues in the CDR3. The V and J ends lost 1 base and 5 bases respectively, with 12 bases between them. CDR3 residues: CASSLVGVLYQPQHF. CDR3 sequence (DNA): TGTGCCAGCAGCTTAGTAGGTGTTCTCTATCAGCCCCAGCATTTT.